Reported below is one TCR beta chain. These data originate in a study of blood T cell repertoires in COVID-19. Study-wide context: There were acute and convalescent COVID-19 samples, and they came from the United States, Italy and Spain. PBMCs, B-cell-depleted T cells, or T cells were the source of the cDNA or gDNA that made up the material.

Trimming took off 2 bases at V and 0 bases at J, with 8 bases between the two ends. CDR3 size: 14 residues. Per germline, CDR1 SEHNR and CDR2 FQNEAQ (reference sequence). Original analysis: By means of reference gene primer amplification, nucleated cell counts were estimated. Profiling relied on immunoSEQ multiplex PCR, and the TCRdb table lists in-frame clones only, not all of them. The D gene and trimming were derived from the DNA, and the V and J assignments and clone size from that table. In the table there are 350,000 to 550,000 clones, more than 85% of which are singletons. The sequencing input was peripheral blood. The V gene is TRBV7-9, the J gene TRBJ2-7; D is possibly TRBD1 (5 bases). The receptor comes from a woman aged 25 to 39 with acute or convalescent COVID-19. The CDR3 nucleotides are TGTGCCAGCAGCTTATCAGGGTACTCCTACGAGCAGTACTTC. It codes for CASSLSGYSYEQYF.